The clone carrying this TCR beta chain was detected only a few times. Its antigen is as yet unknown. The primer mix had 60 Vbeta and 13 Jbeta primers. Measured with immunoSEQ multiplex PCR; TCRdb has only the in-frame clones, and not every one. The sample includes over 150,000 clones, 65% to 70% of them seen just once. The sample originates from a study of cytomegalovirus exposure and HLA in healthy donors. Study-level results: In a later analysis, at a false discovery rate of 0.05, fewer than 20,000 TCR beta sequences matched HLA alleles. Sequencing likely produced, as an artifact, a cluster of highly shared sequence variants.

CDR1 is SEHNR, CDR2 FQNEAQ, per germline (reference sequence). The CDR3 is 15 residues long. The ends lost 5 bases at V and 4 bases at J; junction bases unmatched: 8. Sequenced material: PBMCs. This TCR was sampled from a woman aged 18-29 years in good health and CMV-seropositive. V gene TRBV7-9 combines with J gene TRBJ1-1, with 9 bases aligning to TRBD1. The CDR3 coding sequence is TGTGCCAGCAGCCACAGGGGGCAAAAGAGCACTGAAGCTTTCTTT. This sequence encodes CASSHRGQKSTEAFF.